This paragraph covers one T cell receptor (beta chain) sequence. Its antigen is unknown. The repertoire was sequenced with immunoSEQ multiplex PCR; TCRdb's copy has only in-frame clones and lacks some. The table shows approximately 170,000 clones, with roughly 89% occurring only once. Second-dose intervals of approximately 4 or approximately 12 weeks were pooled. The record originates from a study of T cell responses to AZD1222 COVID-19 vaccine. Whole-study findings and limits: Samples come after the peak T cell response, not at day 14. At study baseline, merely six AZD1222 recipients were seropositive. Spike-specific TCR breadth and depth were elevated following two AZD1222 doses.

The input for sequencing was peripheral blood, taken 28 days after the second AZD1222 dose. The sequence came from an adult who received the AZD1222 COVID-19 vaccine.

CDR3 sequence (DNA): TGCGCCAGCAGCCAGTACAGGGCCTTTCATTCACCCCTCCACTTT. Translated: CASSQYRAFHSPLHF. V gene TRBV4-3 combines with J gene TRBJ1-6; possibly TRBD1 for D (6 bases). V lost 3 bases, J lost 8 bases, and 14 bases lay in between. CDR3 size: 15 residues. Germline CDR1 LGHNA, CDR2 YSLEER.